The 8 T cell receptor beta chains presented below share a single source sample, sequenced in a study of T-cell reconstitution after alpha-beta-depleted transplantation in children. Unique molecular identifiers featured in how the TCRbeta library was prepared. TCRdb processed the PCR reads anew with MiXCR; each CDR3 protein has one entry. The sample holds fewer than 700,000 distinct CDR3 sequences; roughly 13% are singletons and the top ten take 2.2%. The sample in question was PBMCs, mostly from graft donor cells, obtained 360 days after TCRalphabeta/CD19-depleted stem cell transplant. The receptors were sampled from a male patient younger than 18 who had a stem cell transplant for acute myeloid leukemia, so the T cells may come from the graft donor.

At least ten counts were recorded for this clonotype. This sequence joins TRBV15 and TRBJ2-6; D uncertain. Germline values: CDR1 LNHNV, CDR2 YYDKDF (reference sequence). CDR3 length: 14 amino acids. V lost 5 bases and J 2 bases, leaving 7 bases between the germline ends. The CDR3, as DNA: TGTGCCACCAGCCATCTTGCTGGGGCCAACGTCCTGACTTTC. Translated: CATSHLAGANVLTF.

The chain combines TRBV29-1 with TRBJ2-6, with D uncertain. Germline CDR1 is SQVTM and CDR2 is ANQGSEA. The V end was cut by 4 bases, the J end by 0 bases, with 10 bases between. CDR3 length equals 15 residues. In DNA, the CDR3 is TGCAGCGTTGCACCCCTTCTCTCTGGGGCCAACGTCCTGACTTTC. Its translation: CSVAPLLSGANVLTF.

In this sample, this clonotype turned up a few times. An end of the junction does not agree with germline; a read error may underlie this. This chain links TRBV11-2 with TRBJ2-1, with unresolved D. This CDR3 is built from 12 residues. Germline V gene data show CDR1 as SGHAT and CDR2 as FQNNGV. DNA of the CDR3: TGTGCCAGCAGCTTAGCTCCCCAAGTGACGCTCTTC. Encoded protein: CASSLAPQVTLF.

This clonotype appeared a few times. The chain has TRBV9 and TRBJ2-7; TRBD2 is a possible D gene (6 bases). V dropped 1 base and J dropped 3 bases, with 8 bases sitting between them. The V gene's germline CDR1 is SGDLS and CDR2 YYNGEE. This CDR3 comprises 13 residues. This CDR3 reads CASSVRLDYEQYF. DNA of the CDR3: TGTGCCAGCAGCGTAAGACTAGACTACGAGCAGTACTTC.

This clonotype was seen a handful of times. This chain uses TRBV28 with TRBJ2-7, with D hard to call. The germline CDR1 and CDR2 sequences are MDHEN and SYDVKM. V was trimmed by 3 bases and J by 2 bases, leaving 8 bases between them. The length of the CDR3 is 13 residues. DNA of the CDR3: TGTGCCAGCAGTTTCGTCCGGGCCTACGAGCAGTACTTC. It is translated as CASSFVRAYEQYF. Full variable domain (remainder filled in from reference TRBV28 and TRBJ2-7): DVKVTQSSRYLVKRTGEKVFLECVQDMDHENMFWYRQDPGLGLRLIYFSYDVKMKEKGDIPEGYSVSREKKERFSLILESASTNQTSMYLCASSFVRAYEQYFGPGTRLTVT.

The V and J genes are TRBV29-1 and TRBJ2-3, with D hard to call. The germline V and J ends were trimmed by 6 bases and 4 bases, with 14 bases remaining between them. The length of the CDR3 is 13 residues. Germline V CDR1 and CDR2: SQVTM, ANQGSEA. The CDR3 spells CSVDPVNSDTQYF. Here the CDR3 DNA reads TGCAGCGTCGACCCCGTAAACTCAGATACGCAGTATTTT.

The chain joins TRBV20-1 to TRBJ1-1; D uncertain. Germline assignment: CDR1 DFQATT and CDR2 SNEGSKA (reference sequence). The CDR3 consists of 13 residues. Trimming removed 6 bases from V and 0 bases from J, with 11 bases in between. The CDR3 spells CSAVPAVNTEAFF. The CDR3 DNA is TGCAGTGCAGTACCAGCCGTGAACACTGAAGCTTTCTTT.

This clonotype was seen at least ten times. The gene calls are TRBV29-1 and TRBJ2-7; no clear D gene. This CDR3 is 13 amino acids long. Germline assignment: CDR1 SQVTM and CDR2 ANQGSEA. V lost 6 bases, J lost 5 bases, and 17 bases lay in between. The CDR3 reads CSVRARFGDEQYF. The DNA for the CDR3 is TGCAGCGTACGGGCCCGATTTGGCGACGAGCAGTACTTC.